The next 23 T cell receptor beta chains were all read from a single sample in a study of OX40 agonist ivuxolimab in advanced cancers. The library was built by means of the immunoSEQ multiplex PCR assay. Here the immuneACCESS table is served through TCRdb, limited to in-frame sequences with V and J called. Missing clones are a known gap in these copies; in checked studies unresolved V genes cover under half, and the rest lacks a known reason. The sample has about 68,000 clones on record, roughly nine tenths of them singletons. Clones ranked in the top ten supply around 0.31% of the sample. The sample here was CD4+ or CD8+ T cells sorted from blood, taken in a trial of the OX40 agonist ivuxolimab. The receptors here all came from an adult with an advanced solid tumor such as melanoma, head and neck, liver or kidney cancer.

The CDR3 DNA follows: TGTGCCACCAGCAGAGAAGGGACTAGCGGGTTCGGGGAGCTGTTTTTT. It encodes CATSREGTSGFGELFF. This sequence joins TRBV15 and TRBJ2-2; 12 bases map to TRBD2. The CDR3 covers 16 residues. Germline loops: CDR1 LNHNV, CDR2 YYDKDF (reference sequence). Trimming cost V 0 bases and J 7 bases; bases outside gene matches: 3.

This clone appeared a single time. The chain is built from TRBV4-2 and TRBJ2-3; 12 bases are a match to TRBD2. Looked up from germline, CDR1 is LGHNA and CDR2 is YNFKEQ. The J segment lost 2 bases and the V segment lost 4 bases, leaving 4 bases of the junction unmatched. This CDR3 spans 16 amino acids. This CDR3 is CASSLTSGRITDTQYF. The CDR3 bases are TGTGCCAGCAGCCTTACTAGCGGGAGGATCACAGATACGCAGTATTTT.

Note on this clone: Its ends do not fully match the called genes, so a read error is possible. The rearrangement links TRBV7-7 to TRBJ2-1; D is unclear. Per germline, CDR1 SSHAT and CDR2 FNYEAQ (reference sequence). The CDR3 has 14 residues. DNA of the CDR3: TGTGCTAGCAGCTTAGATCTGGGATCTAATGAGCAGTTCTTC. The encoded protein is CASSLDLGSNEQFF.

The rearrangement joins TRBV5-1 to TRBJ2-2; D is uncertain. The V end lost 1 base, the J end lost 0 bases, and 7 bases lay between the germline ends. CDR1 is SGHRS and CDR2 is YFSETQ in the germline V gene. The CDR3 consists of 15 residues. In DNA, the CDR3 is TGCGCCAGCAGCTTGAATCCAGCGAACACCGGGGAGCTGTTTTTT. Translating it yields CASSLNPANTGELFF.

This clone has only a few counts. The V gene is TRBV5-6, the J gene TRBJ2-7, with D maybe TRBD1 (5 bases). The length of the CDR3 is 16 residues. From germline, CDR1 is SGHDT and CDR2 YYEEEE. V shed 0 bases and J shed 0 bases, with 13 bases lying between them. As DNA, the CDR3 is TGTGCCAGCAGCTTGGTATCAGGGTTCATCTCCTACGAGCAGTACTTC. Its protein product is CASSLVSGFISYEQYF.

The genes are TRBV5-6 and TRBJ2-1; 8 bases are shared with TRBD2. The junction had 6 bases not matched to a gene; V was cut back by 3 bases and J by 1 base. The CDR3 runs to 16 residues. Germline CDR1 SGHDT, CDR2 YYEEEE. CDR3 amino acids: CASSYSGIRSYNEQFF. CDR3 nucleotides: TGTGCCAGCAGCTATAGCGGGATCAGGTCCTACAATGAGCAGTTCTTC.

The rearrangement joins TRBV18 to TRBJ1-5; TRBD1 matches 8 bases. The CDR3 spans 15 residues. From germline, CDR1 is KGHSH and CDR2 LQKENI. J was trimmed by 5 bases and V by 6 bases; bases with no gene match: 9. The CDR3 region has the DNA TGTGCCAGCTCCCTGGACAGGGACAATTATCAGCCCCAGCATTTT. It codes for CASSLDRDNYQPQHF.

This chain joins TRBV10-3 and TRBJ2-7; the D gene is possibly TRBD2 (6 bases). Trimming removed 9 bases at V and 3 bases at J, with 15 bases between. There are 13 residues in the CDR3. CDR1 is ENHRY, CDR2 SYGVKD, per germline. The CDR3 DNA follows: TGTGCCATAACGCGGAGGGACGGCTACGAGCAGTACTTC. It codes for CAITRRDGYEQYF.

V gene TRBV19 combines with J gene TRBJ2-1, with TRBD2 matching over 11 bases. Germline V gene sequence: CDR1 LNHDA, CDR2 SQIVND (reference sequence). The CDR3 is made up of 17 amino acids. J was trimmed by 1 base and V by 4 bases; bases with no gene match: 6. The CDR3 sequence is CASSTPRLAGSYNEQFF. CDR3 nucleotides: TGTGCCAGTAGTACCCCCAGACTAGCGGGATCCTACAATGAGCAGTTCTTC.

This clone has more than one count but fewer than ten. The V and J genes are TRBV18 and TRBJ2-7; 7 positions agree with TRBD1. Germline V gene sequence: CDR1 KGHSH, CDR2 LQKENI. Germline trimming cut 0 bases from V and 0 bases from J; bases unmatched to any gene: 8. The CDR3 spans 17 residues. The CDR3 reads CASSPPGQHDSSYEQYF. The CDR3 DNA is TGTGCCAGCTCACCACCGGGACAGCACGACAGCTCCTACGAGCAGTACTTC. Supplemented by reference TRBV18 and TRBJ2-7, the full variable domain reads NAGVMQNPRHLVRRRGQEARLRCSPMKGHSHVYWYRQLPEEGLKFMVYLQKENIIDESGMPKERFSAEFPKEGPSILRIQQVVRGDSAAYFCASSPPGQHDSSYEQYFGPGTRLTVT.

The CDR3 loop reads CASSQAGGLTNEKLFF. Here the CDR3 DNA reads TGCGCCAGCAGCCAAGCAGGGGGTTTAACTAATGAAAAACTGTTTTTT. This chain links TRBV4-1 with TRBJ1-4; 7 bases map to TRBD1. Looked up from germline, CDR1 is MGHRA and CDR2 is YSYEKL. The CDR3 runs 16 residues. After removal of 1 base from V and 1 base from J, the junction contained 3 bases not matched to a gene.

CDR3 loop: CASSLSALEVELFF. The CDR3 nucleotides are TGTGCCAGCAGCTTATCCGCCCTTGAAGTGGAACTGTTTTTT. The chain recombines TRBV7-8 with TRBJ1-4; D ambiguous. Trimming removed 2 bases at V and 12 bases at J, with 16 bases between. The CDR3 runs 14 residues. CDR1 SGHVS and CDR2 FQNEAQ come from the germline V gene. Looking up the rest from reference TRBV7-8 and TRBJ1-4 gives the full variable domain: GAGVSQSPRYKVAKRGQDVALRCDPISGHVSLFWYQQALGQGPEFLTYFQNEAQLDKSGLPSDRFFAERPEGSVSTLKIQRTQQEDSAVYLCASSLSALEVELFFGSGTQLSVL.

This clone has only one observation. The chain carries TRBV27 and TRBJ2-7; D may be TRBD1 or TRBD2 (5 bases each). V lost 5 bases and J lost 2, with 16 bases in between. Per germline, CDR1 MNHEY and CDR2 SMNVEV (reference sequence). The CDR3 is 15 amino acids. The CDR3 loop is CASSGRDGPTYEQYF. The CDR3 DNA reads TGTGCCAGCAGTGGCCGGGACGGGCCGACCTACGAGCAGTACTTC.

The rearrangement links TRBV29-1 to TRBJ1-1; D remains unclear. The CDR3 is 13 amino acids. V was trimmed by 1 base and J by 1 base, leaving 7 bases between them. Germline-derived CDR1 and CDR2 are SQVTM and ANQGSEA. CDR3 residues: CSVEVGTNTEAFF. The DNA for the CDR3 is TGCAGCGTTGAAGTTGGCACGAACACTGAAGCTTTCTTT.

This rearrangement joins TRBV11-2 to TRBJ2-7, with D unresolved. V lost 4 bases, J lost 2 bases, and 6 bases lay in between. The CDR3 spans 12 residues. Germline V lookup: CDR1 SGHAT, CDR2 FQNNGV. CDR3 sequence: CASSSHPYEQYF. The CDR3 DNA follows: TGTGCCAGCAGCTCCCACCCCTACGAGCAGTACTTC.

CDR3 residues: CASSLDRAGLQETQYF. The CDR3 region has the DNA TGTGCCAGCAGCTTAGATCGAGCTGGGCTCCAAGAGACCCAGTACTTC. V gene TRBV11-2 combines with J gene TRBJ2-5; D is unresolved. The CDR3 contains 16 residues. The ends were cut back, 0 bases at V and 1 base at J, with 12 bases in the middle. CDR1 is SGHAT and CDR2 is FQNNGV in the germline V gene. Full variable domain (outside the CDR3, taken from reference TRBV11-2 and TRBJ2-5): EAGVAQSPRYKIIEKRQSVAFWCNPISGHATLYWYQQILGQGPKLLIQFQNNGVVDDSQLPKDRFSAERLKGVDSTLKIQPAKLEDSAVYLCASSLDRAGLQETQYFGPGTRLLVL.

This chain links TRBV5-8 with TRBJ1-5; D possibly corresponds to TRBD1 (6 bases). Trimming cost V 4 bases and J 4 bases, with 9 bases left between them. Germline V gene lookup returns CDR1 SGHTS and CDR2 YDEGEE. The CDR3 loop spans 13 amino acids. The CDR3 region is CASSRTVNQPQHF. The CDR3 DNA reads as TGTGCCAGCAGCCGGACAGTTAATCAGCCCCAGCATTTT.

DNA for the CDR3: TGTGCCAGCAGTAGGACTCTAGAATGGGAGCAGTACTTC. Protein: CASSRTLEWEQYF. The chain uses TRBV7-8 and TRBJ2-7, with D possibly TRBD2 on 5 matching bases. Trimming removed 6 bases at V and 7 bases at J, with 16 bases between. Germline V gives CDR1 SGHVS, CDR2 FQNEAQ. This CDR3 region has 13 residues.

V and J are TRBV4-1 and TRBJ1-3; D gene unclear. The CDR3 sequence is 18 residues long. Germline V CDR1 and CDR2: MGHRA, YSYEKL. V was trimmed by 0 bases and J by 2 bases, leaving 17 bases between them. The CDR3 nucleotides are TGCGCCAGCAGCCAAGAGGCAGGTGGGCTTCTTACTGGAAACACCATATATTTT. It translates to CASSQEAGGLLTGNTIYF.

This chain uses TRBV7-8 with TRBJ2-4, with D possibly TRBD1 on 6 matching bases. The germline V gene encodes CDR1 SGHVS and CDR2 FQNEAQ. This CDR3 is 17 amino acids long. V shed 4 bases and J shed 1 base, with 17 bases lying between them. The CDR3 is CASSSEAGALAKNIQYF. The CDR3 bases are TGTGCCAGCAGCTCCGAGGCAGGGGCATTGGCCAAAAACATTCAGTACTTC.

The CDR3 nucleotides are TGTGCCAGCAGTGAAAGTCGTGGGGGCGCGTCCTATAATTCACCCCTCCACTTT. Protein sequence: CASSESRGGASYNSPLHF. V gene TRBV6-1 combines with J gene TRBJ1-6; TRBD1 might be the D (6 bases). The CDR3 has 18 amino acids. In germline, CDR1 is MNHNS, CDR2 SASEGT. Deletions cut 2 bases from V and 1 base from J, with 15 bases between.

The chain carries TRBV28 and TRBJ1-2; no reliable D call. The CDR3 totals 11 residues. CDR1 is MDHEN and CDR2 is SYDVKM in the germline V gene. Trimming cost V 5 bases and J 4 bases, with 5 bases left between them. In DNA form, the CDR3 reads TGTGCCAGCAGTCTTTCCTATGGCTACACCTTC. As protein: CASSLSYGYTF.

V and J are TRBV27 and TRBJ2-3; D might be TRBD1 (6 bases). There are 16 residues in the CDR3. CDR1 MNHEY and CDR2 SMNVEV come from the germline V gene (reference sequence). The ends were cut back, 0 bases at V and 3 bases at J, with 13 bases in the middle. The CDR3 here is CASSLSGTMTTDTQYF. The CDR3 coding sequence is TGTGCCAGCAGTTTATCGGGGACAATGACTACAGATACGCAGTATTTT.